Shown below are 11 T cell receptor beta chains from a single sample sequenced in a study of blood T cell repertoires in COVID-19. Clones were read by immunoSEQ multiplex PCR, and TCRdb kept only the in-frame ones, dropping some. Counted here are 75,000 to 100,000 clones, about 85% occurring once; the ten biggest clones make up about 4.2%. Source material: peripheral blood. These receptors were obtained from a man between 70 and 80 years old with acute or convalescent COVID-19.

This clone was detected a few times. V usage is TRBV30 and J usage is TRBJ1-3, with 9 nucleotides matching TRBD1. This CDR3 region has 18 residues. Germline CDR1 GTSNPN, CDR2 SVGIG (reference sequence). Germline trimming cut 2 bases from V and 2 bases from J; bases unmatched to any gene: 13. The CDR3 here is CAWSRLRGTGRAGNTIYF. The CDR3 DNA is TGTGCCTGGAGTAGGTTACGAGGGACAGGGAGGGCTGGAAACACCATATATTTT.

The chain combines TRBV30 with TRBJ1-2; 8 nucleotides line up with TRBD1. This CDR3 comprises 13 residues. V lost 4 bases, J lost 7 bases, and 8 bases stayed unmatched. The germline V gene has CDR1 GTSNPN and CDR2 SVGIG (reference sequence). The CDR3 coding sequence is TGTGCCTGGACGGCGACAGGGGAAGGTGGCTACACCTTC. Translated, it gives CAWTATGEGGYTF.

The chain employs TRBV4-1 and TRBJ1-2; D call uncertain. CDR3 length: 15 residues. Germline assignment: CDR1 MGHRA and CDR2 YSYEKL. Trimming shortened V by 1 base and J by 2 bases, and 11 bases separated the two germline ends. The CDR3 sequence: CASSQGTGDNYGYTF. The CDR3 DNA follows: TGCGCCAGCAGCCAAGGGACGGGAGACAACTATGGCTACACCTTC.

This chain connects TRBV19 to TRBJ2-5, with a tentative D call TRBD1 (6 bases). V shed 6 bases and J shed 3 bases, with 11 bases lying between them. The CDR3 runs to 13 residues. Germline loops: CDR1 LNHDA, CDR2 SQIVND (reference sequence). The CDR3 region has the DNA TGTGCCAGTAGCGCTAACAGGGAAGAGACCCAGTACTTC. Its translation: CASSANREETQYF.

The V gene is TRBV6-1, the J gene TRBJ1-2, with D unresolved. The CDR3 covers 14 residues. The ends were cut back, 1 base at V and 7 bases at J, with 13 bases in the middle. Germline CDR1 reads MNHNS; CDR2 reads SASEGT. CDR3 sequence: CASSEDPRARGYTF. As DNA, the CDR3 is TGTGCCAGCAGTGAAGATCCGAGGGCCCGTGGCTACACCTTC.

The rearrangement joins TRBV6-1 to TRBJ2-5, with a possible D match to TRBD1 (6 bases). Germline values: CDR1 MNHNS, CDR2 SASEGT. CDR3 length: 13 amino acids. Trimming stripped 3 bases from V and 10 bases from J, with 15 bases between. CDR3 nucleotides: TGTGCCAGCAGTGAGTGGGGGCACCTTGACCAGTACTTC. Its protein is CASSEWGHLDQYF.

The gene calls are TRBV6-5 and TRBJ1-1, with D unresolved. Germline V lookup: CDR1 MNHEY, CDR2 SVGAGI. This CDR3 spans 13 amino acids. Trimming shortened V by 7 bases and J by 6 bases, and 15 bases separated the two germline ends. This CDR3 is CASTPGVFAEAFF. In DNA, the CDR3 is TGTGCCAGCACTCCCGGGGTGTTCGCTGAAGCTTTCTTT.

The CDR3 DNA is TGCGCCAGCAGCTTGGGACAGATCGAAAACATTCAGTACTTC. It translates to CASSLGQIENIQYF. The chain carries TRBV5-1 and TRBJ2-4; TRBD1 might be the D (5 bases). Germline loops: CDR1 SGHRS, CDR2 YFSETQ. V shed 0 bases and J shed 5 bases, with 9 bases lying between them. This CDR3 comprises 14 residues.

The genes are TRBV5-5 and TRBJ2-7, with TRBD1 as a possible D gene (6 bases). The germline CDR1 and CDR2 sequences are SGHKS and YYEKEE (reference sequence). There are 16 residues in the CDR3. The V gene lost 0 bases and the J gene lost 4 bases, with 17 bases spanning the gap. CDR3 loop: CASSLGGWDTKYEQYV. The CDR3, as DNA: TGTGCCAGCAGCTTGGGTGGCTGGGACACAAAATACGAGCAGTACGTC.

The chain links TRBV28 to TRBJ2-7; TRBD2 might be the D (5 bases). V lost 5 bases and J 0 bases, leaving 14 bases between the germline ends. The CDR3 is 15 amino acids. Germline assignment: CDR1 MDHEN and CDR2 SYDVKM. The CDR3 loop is CASSGEGRSSYEQYF. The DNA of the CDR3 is TGTGCCAGCAGTGGTGAAGGGAGAAGCTCCTACGAGCAGTACTTC.

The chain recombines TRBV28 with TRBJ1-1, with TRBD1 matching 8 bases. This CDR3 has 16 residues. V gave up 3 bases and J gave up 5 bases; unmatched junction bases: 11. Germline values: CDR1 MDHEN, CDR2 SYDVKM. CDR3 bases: TGTGCCAGCAGTTTCTCGGCAGGGGGCTCTAGGACTGAAGCTTTCTTT. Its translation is CASSFSAGGSRTEAFF.